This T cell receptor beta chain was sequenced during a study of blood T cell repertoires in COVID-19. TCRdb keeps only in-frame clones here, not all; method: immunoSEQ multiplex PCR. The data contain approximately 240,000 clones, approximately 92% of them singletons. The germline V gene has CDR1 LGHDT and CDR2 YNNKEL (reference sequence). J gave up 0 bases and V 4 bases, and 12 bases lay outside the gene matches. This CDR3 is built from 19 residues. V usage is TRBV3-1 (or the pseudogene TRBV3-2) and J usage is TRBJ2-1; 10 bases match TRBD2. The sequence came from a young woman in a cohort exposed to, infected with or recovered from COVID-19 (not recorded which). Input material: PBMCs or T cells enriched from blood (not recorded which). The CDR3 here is CASSRGLAELRSSYNEQFF. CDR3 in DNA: TGTGCCAGCAGCCGCGGACTAGCGGAGCTGCGAAGCTCCTACAATGAGCAGTTCTTC.